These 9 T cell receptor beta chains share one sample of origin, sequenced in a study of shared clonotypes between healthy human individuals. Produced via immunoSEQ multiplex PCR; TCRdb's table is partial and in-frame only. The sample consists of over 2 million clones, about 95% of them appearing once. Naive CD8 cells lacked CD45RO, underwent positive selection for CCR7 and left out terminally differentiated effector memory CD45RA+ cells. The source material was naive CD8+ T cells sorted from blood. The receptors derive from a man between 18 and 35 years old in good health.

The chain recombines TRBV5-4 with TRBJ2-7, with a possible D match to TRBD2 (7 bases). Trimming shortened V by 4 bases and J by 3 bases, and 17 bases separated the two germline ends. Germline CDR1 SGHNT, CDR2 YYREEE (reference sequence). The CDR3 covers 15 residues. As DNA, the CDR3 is TGTGCCAGCAGCACCGGGTGGGGGGGCGACTACGAGCAGTACTTC. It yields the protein CASSTGWGGDYEQYF. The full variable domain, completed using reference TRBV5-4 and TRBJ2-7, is ETGVTQSPTHLIKTRGQQVTLRCSSQSGHNTVSWYQQALGQGPQFIFQYYREEENGRGNFPPRFSGLQFPNYSSELNVNALELDDSALYLCASSTGWGGDYEQYFGPGTRLTVT.

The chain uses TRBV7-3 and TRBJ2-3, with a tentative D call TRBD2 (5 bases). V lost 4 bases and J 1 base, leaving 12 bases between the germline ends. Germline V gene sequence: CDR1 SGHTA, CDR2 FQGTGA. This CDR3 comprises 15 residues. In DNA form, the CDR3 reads TGTGCCAGCAGCTCCGGACTCTACCGCACAGATACGCAGTATTTT. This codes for CASSSGLYRTDTQYF.

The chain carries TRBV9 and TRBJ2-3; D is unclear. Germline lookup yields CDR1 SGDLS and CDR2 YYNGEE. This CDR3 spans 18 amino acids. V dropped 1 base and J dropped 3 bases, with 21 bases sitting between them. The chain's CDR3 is CASSVWSGSLVQTDTQYF. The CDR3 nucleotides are TGTGCCAGCAGCGTATGGTCGGGCAGTCTGGTTCAAACAGATACGCAGTATTTT.

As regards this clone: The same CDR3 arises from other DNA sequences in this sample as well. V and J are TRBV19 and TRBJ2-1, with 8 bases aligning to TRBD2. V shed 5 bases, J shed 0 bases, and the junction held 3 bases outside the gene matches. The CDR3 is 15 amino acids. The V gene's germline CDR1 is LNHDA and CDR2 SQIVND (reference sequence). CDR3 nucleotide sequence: TGTGCCAGTAGTTTAGCGGGAAGCTCCTACAATGAGCAGTTCTTC. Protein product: CASSLAGSSYNEQFF. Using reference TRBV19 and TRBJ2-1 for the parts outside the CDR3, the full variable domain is DGGITQSPKYLFRKEGQNVTLSCEQNLNHDAMYWYRQDPGQGLRLIYYSQIVNDFQKGDIAEGYSVSREKKESFPLTVTSAQKNPTAFYLCASSLAGSSYNEQFFGPGTRLTVL.

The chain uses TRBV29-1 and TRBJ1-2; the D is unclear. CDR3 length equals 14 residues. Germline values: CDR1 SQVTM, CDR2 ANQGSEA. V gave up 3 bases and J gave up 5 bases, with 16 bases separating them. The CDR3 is CSVDVASSGYGYTF. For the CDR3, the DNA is TGCAGCGTTGATGTGGCTTCCAGTGGATATGGCTACACCTTC.

The CDR3 bases are TGTGCCAGCAGCGCCGGGACACTAAACTATGGCTACACCTTC. Residues: CASSAGTLNYGYTF. The V call is TRBV9, the J call TRBJ1-2; possibly TRBD1 for D (6 bases). Germline CDR1 and CDR2: SGDLS and YYNGEE. The germline V and J ends were trimmed by 3 bases and 2 bases, with 11 bases remaining between them. The length of the CDR3 is 14 residues.

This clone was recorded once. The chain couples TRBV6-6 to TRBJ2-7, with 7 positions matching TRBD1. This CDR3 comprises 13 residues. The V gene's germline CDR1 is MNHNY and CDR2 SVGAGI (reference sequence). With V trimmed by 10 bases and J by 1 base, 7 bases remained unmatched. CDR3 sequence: CATVTGRSYEQYF. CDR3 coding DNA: TGTGCCACCGTGACAGGGCGGTCCTACGAGCAGTACTTC.

CDR3 sequence: CASTIQSPNTEAFF. CDR3 sequence (DNA): TGTGCCAGTACCATCCAGAGTCCTAACACTGAAGCTTTCTTT. The chain combines TRBV19 with TRBJ1-1; no reliable D call. CDR1 is LNHDA, CDR2 SQIVND, per germline (reference sequence). V was trimmed by 7 bases and J by 2 bases, leaving 14 bases between them. The CDR3 spans 14 residues.

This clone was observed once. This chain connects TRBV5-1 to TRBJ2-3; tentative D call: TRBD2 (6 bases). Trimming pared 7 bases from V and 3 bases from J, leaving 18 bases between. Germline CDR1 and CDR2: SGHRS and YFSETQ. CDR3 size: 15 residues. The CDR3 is CASRPGRTGTDTQYF. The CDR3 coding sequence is TGCGCCAGCCGCCCCGGGAGAACCGGGACAGATACGCAGTATTTT.